This T cell receptor (beta chain) was documented in a study of cytomegalovirus exposure and HLA in healthy donors. Study-level results: High specificity and sensitivity for cytomegalovirus status were reported for the classifier. The study put some 150 TCR beta chains on its list as cytomegalovirus-associated. Most observed TCR sequences were rare, whereas some public TCRs were detected in many donors.

The donors were members of the validation cohort, which comprised 90 to 150 subjects and was separate from the first cohort of roughly 700 subjects. A word on this clone: No antigen is known for it.

Libraries were prepared by immunoSEQ multiplex PCR; TCRdb keeps only in-frame clonotypes and omits some of them. The sample lists about 360,000 clones; 86% were seen once. Germline loops: CDR1 SGDLS, CDR2 YYNGEE. The V and J ends lost 2 bases and 0 bases respectively, with 11 bases between them. The CDR3 runs 16 residues. The origin of this receptor is a woman under 30 in good health and CMV-seronegative. The rearrangement links TRBV9 to TRBJ2-2, with D perhaps matching TRBD1 (7 bases). The sample comprised PBMCs. The CDR3 DNA follows: TGTGCCAGCAGCGTGCGGGACAGCGCGAACACCGGGGAGCTGTTTTTT. Its protein product is CASSVRDSANTGELFF. Combining the CDR3 with reference TRBV9 and TRBJ2-2 gives the whole variable domain DSGVTQTPKHLITATGQRVTLRCSPRSGDLSVYWYQQSLDQGLQFLIQYYNGEERAKGNILERFSAQQFPDLHSELNLSSLELGDSALYFCASSVRDSANTGELFFGEGSRLTVL.